This entry lists 25 T cell receptor beta chains sequenced from one sample in a study of T cell responses to AZD1222 COVID-19 vaccine. This table comes from immunoSEQ multiplex PCR, and its TCRdb copy is limited to in-frame clones, with some not included. The table includes under 130,000 clones, about 92% detected once. The sample was peripheral blood, taken on day 0 of AZD1222 vaccination. The receptors stem from an adult in good health.

V gene TRBV7-9 combines with J gene TRBJ1-1, with D uncertain. The CDR3 spans 11 residues. Germline-derived CDR1 and CDR2 are SEHNR and FQNEAQ (reference sequence). Trimming cost V 3 bases and J 5 bases, with 4 bases left between them. CDR3 region: CASSFGTEAFF. CDR3 in DNA: TGTGCCAGCAGCTTTGGGACTGAAGCTTTCTTT.

The V and J genes are TRBV18 and TRBJ1-2; D is perhaps TRBD1 (5 bases). The germline CDR1 and CDR2 sequences are KGHSH and LQKENI. The CDR3 is made up of 15 amino acids. V lost 6 bases, J lost 4 bases, and 18 bases lay in between. CDR3 sequence reads: CASSDLGDPPYGYTF. The CDR3, as DNA: TGTGCCAGCTCGGACCTGGGGGACCCACCCTATGGCTACACCTTC.

The V and J genes are TRBV27 and TRBJ2-5, with no clear D. CDR3 length: 15 amino acids. Germline V gives CDR1 MNHEY, CDR2 SMNVEV (reference sequence). Trimming shortened V by 3 bases and J by 4 bases, and 15 bases separated the two germline ends. The CDR3 here is CASSFMLGAAETQYF. In DNA form, the CDR3 reads TGTGCCAGCAGTTTTATGTTAGGCGCCGCAGAGACCCAGTACTTC.

The V gene is TRBV6-5, the J gene TRBJ2-7; TRBD1 is a possible D gene (5 bases). Trimming removed 6 bases at V and 3 bases at J, with 9 bases between. The CDR3 has 12 amino acids. Germline lookup yields CDR1 MNHEY and CDR2 SVGAGI. CDR3 protein: CASRTDNYEQYF. CDR3 in DNA: TGTGCCAGCAGAACGGACAACTACGAGCAGTACTTC.

The V call is TRBV18, the J call TRBJ2-5; 10 positions agree with TRBD2. The CDR3 runs 15 residues. Trimming cost V 5 bases and J 4 bases; bases outside gene matches: 7. Germline-derived CDR1 and CDR2 are KGHSH and LQKENI. This CDR3 is CASSKSGGAGETQYF. CDR3 in DNA: TGTGCCAGCTCAAAGAGCGGGGGGGCCGGAGAGACCCAGTACTTC. Drawing the rest from reference TRBV18 and TRBJ2-5, the complete variable domain is NAGVMQNPRHLVRRRGQEARLRCSPMKGHSHVYWYRQLPEEGLKFMVYLQKENIIDESGMPKERFSAEFPKEGPSILRIQQVVRGDSAAYFCASSKSGGAGETQYFGPGTRLLVL.

The chain is built from TRBV6-2 or TRBV6-3 and TRBJ2-7; a possible D gene is TRBD2 (6 bases). This CDR3 region has 14 residues. Germline V gives CDR1 MNHEY, CDR2 SVGEGT. V was trimmed by 5 bases and J by 3 bases, leaving 14 bases between them. This chain's CDR3 is CASSTIRGFYEQYF. The CDR3 bases are TGTGCCAGCAGTACCATACGGGGGTTCTACGAGCAGTACTTC.

The V call is TRBV28, the J call TRBJ1-2; no firm D call. This CDR3 contains 14 residues. Germline-derived CDR1 and CDR2 are MDHEN and SYDVKM. V was pared by 5 bases and J by 7 bases, with 17 bases between. The CDR3, as DNA: TGTGCCAGCAGTGAACCTCGGGCCCGTAGTGGCTACACCTTC. Translation: CASSEPRARSGYTF.

V gene TRBV10-3 combines with J gene TRBJ2-7; D gene ambiguous. CDR1 and CDR2 from the germline V gene are ENHRY and SYGVKD. The CDR3 totals 12 residues. With 10 bases removed from V and 0 bases from J, the gap between germline ends came to 10 bases. The CDR3 coding sequence is TGTGCCACCTCCATGAGCTCCTACGAGCAGTACTTC. It encodes CATSMSSYEQYF.

This chain joins TRBV2 and TRBJ1-2; weak D call: TRBD1 (6 bases). From germline, CDR1 is SNHLY and CDR2 FYNNEI. The CDR3 has 13 residues. Trimming removed 11 bases at V and 2 bases at J, with 15 bases between. The CDR3 bases are TGTGCCTGGGCTGGGGGGGGCAACTATGGCTACACCTTC. Protein: CAWAGGGNYGYTF. The full variable domain, its missing parts supplied by reference TRBV2 and TRBJ1-2, is EPEVTQTPSHQVTQMGQEVILRCVPISNHLYFYWYRQILGQKVEFLVSFYNNEISEKSEIFDDQFSVERPDGSNFTLKIRSTKLEDSAMYFCAWAGGGNYGYTFGSGTRLTVV.

J is TRBJ2-7 and V is TRBV18; D gene uncertain. CDR1 and CDR2 (germline): KGHSH, LQKENI. The V and J ends lost 4 bases and 3 bases respectively, with 10 bases between them. This CDR3 contains 13 residues. The chain's CDR3 is CASSLSWDYEQYF. The CDR3 coding sequence is TGTGCCAGCTCACTCTCGTGGGACTACGAGCAGTACTTC.

This clone was counted a few times. At one boundary the junction diverges from the germline segment, which might be a read error. This chain uses TRBV23-1 with TRBJ2-1; a possible D gene is TRBD2 (5 bases). TRBV23-1 is known as an ORF, though its function is uncertain. The CDR3 spans 16 residues. CDR3 sequence reads: CASSQIYSVSNNEQFF. As DNA, the CDR3 is TGCGCCAGCAGTCAAATCTATAGCGTCTCCAACAATGAGCAGTTCTTC.

This sequence joins TRBV10-1 and TRBJ2-3; 8 bases line up with TRBD2. This CDR3 is built from 17 residues. The V and J ends lost 8 bases and 0 bases, in that order; junction bases with no gene match: 13. Germline V gene data show CDR1 as WNHNN and CDR2 as SYGVQD (reference sequence). The CDR3 region has the DNA TGCGCCAGCTCGAAGGCTCCTAGCGGGCGAAGCACAGATACGCAGTATTTT. Residues: CASSKAPSGRSTDTQYF.

The chain employs TRBV28 and TRBJ2-2; tentative D call: TRBD1 (6 bases). Germline V lookup: CDR1 MDHEN, CDR2 SYDVKM. The CDR3 has 15 residues. Trimming cost V 5 bases and J 5 bases, with 15 bases left between them. The CDR3 here is CASSPGHMRTGELFF. CDR3 coding DNA: TGTGCCAGCAGTCCGGGACATATGAGGACCGGGGAGCTGTTTTTT. Looking up the rest from reference TRBV28 and TRBJ2-2 gives the full variable domain: DVKVTQSSRYLVKRTGEKVFLECVQDMDHENMFWYRQDPGLGLRLIYFSYDVKMKEKGDIPEGYSVSREKKERFSLILESASTNQTSMYLCASSPGHMRTGELFFGEGSRLTVL.

This clone was seen only once. The rearrangement links TRBV9 to TRBJ2-5; no clear D. This CDR3 has 13 residues. Trimming left V 4 bases short and J 1 base short, with 8 bases between. Germline CDR1 and CDR2: SGDLS and YYNGEE. CDR3 residues: CASSPPLQETQYF. CDR3 nucleotide sequence: TGTGCCAGCAGCCCCCCGCTCCAAGAGACCCAGTACTTC.

This chain uses TRBV7-8 with TRBJ2-2; no reliable D call. Trimming stripped 1 base from V and 3 bases from J, with 9 bases between. Germline V gives CDR1 SGHVS, CDR2 FQNEAQ. The CDR3 spans 15 residues. The chain's CDR3 is CASSLVGSHTGELFF. The CDR3 DNA follows: TGTGCCAGCAGCTTAGTAGGGTCCCACACCGGGGAGCTGTTTTTT. The variable domain in full, completed from reference TRBV7-8 and TRBJ2-2, reads GAGVSQSPRYKVAKRGQDVALRCDPISGHVSLFWYQQALGQGPEFLTYFQNEAQLDKSGLPSDRFFAERPEGSVSTLKIQRTQQEDSAVYLCASSLVGSHTGELFFGEGSRLTVL.

A few counts support this clone. This chain connects TRBV9 to TRBJ1-2; 7 nucleotides agree with TRBD1. The trim removed 0 bases at V and 4 bases at J, leaving 9 bases unmatched. Germline CDR1 SGDLS, CDR2 YYNGEE. CDR3 length equals 16 residues. The CDR3 DNA follows: TGTGCCAGCAGCGTAGGGGGGACAGCGAGTTTCTATGGCTACACCTTC. Its translation: CASSVGGTASFYGYTF. Full variable domain (missing parts from reference TRBV9 and TRBJ1-2): DSGVTQTPKHLITATGQRVTLRCSPRSGDLSVYWYQQSLDQGLQFLIQYYNGEERAKGNILERFSAQQFPDLHSELNLSSLELGDSALYFCASSVGGTASFYGYTFGSGTRLTVV.

A few counts support this clone. The genes are TRBV21-1 and TRBJ2-5; no DNA check was done on the table's D call, TRBD1. TRBV21-1 is listed as a pseudogene. The CDR3 is 15 residues long. The CDR3, as DNA: TGTGCCAGCAGCGCCGGGGGGACAGGGGGTATTGCCCAGTACTTC. This sequence encodes CASSAGGTGGIAQYF.

This clone was observed a handful of times. V and J are TRBV4-2 and TRBJ2-7; the D call may be TRBD1 or TRBD2 (6 bases each). V gave up 4 bases and J gave up 5 bases, with 15 bases separating them. CDR1 LGHNA and CDR2 YNFKEQ come from the germline V gene. This CDR3 has 14 amino acids. CDR3 sequence (DNA): TGTGCCAGCAGCCTGAGGGGGGTAGAGGACGAGCAGTACTTC. Amino acids: CASSLRGVEDEQYF.

The chain uses TRBV25-1 and TRBJ2-3; possible D gene TRBD1, 6 bases. The CDR3 has 14 residues. The germline CDR1 and CDR2 sequences are MGHDK and SYGVNS. Trimming took 4 bases from V and 1 from J, leaving 9 bases between them. The CDR3 spells CASSADSGTDTQYF. CDR3 DNA sequence: TGTGCCAGCAGTGCGGACAGCGGCACAGATACGCAGTATTTT.

The chain employs TRBV14 and TRBJ1-6, with D tentatively TRBD1 (5 bases). CDR1 is SGHDN and CDR2 is FVKESK in the germline V gene. Trimming cost V 4 bases and J 0 bases, with 16 bases left between them. The CDR3 is made up of 18 amino acids. In DNA, the CDR3 is TGTGCCAGCAGCCTCTCCGGGGCCGAAAGCTCCTATAATTCACCCCTCCACTTT. Translated: CASSLSGAESSYNSPLHF. The variable domain in full, completed from reference TRBV14 and TRBJ1-6, reads EAGVTQFPSHSVIEKGQTVTLRCDPISGHDNLYWYRRVMGKEIKFLLHFVKESKQDESGMPNNRFLAERTGGTYSTLKVQPAELEDSGVYFCASSLSGAESSYNSPLHFGNGTRLTVT.

In nucleotides, the CDR3 is TGTGCCAGCAGCTTGGCACGAAGCCGATATAGCAATCAGCCCCAGCATTTT. Its translation: CASSLARSRYSNQPQHF. The chain carries TRBV5-6 and TRBJ1-5; D is unclear. Germline assignment: CDR1 SGHDT and CDR2 YYEEEE. Trimming cost V 0 bases and J 0 bases, with 13 bases left between them. The CDR3 consists of 17 residues.

The chain uses TRBV14 and TRBJ2-7, with 8 bases matching TRBD1. Losses at the gene ends were 5 bases for V and 4 bases for J; bases not matched to a gene: 10. The CDR3 loop spans 15 amino acids. CDR1 and CDR2 from the germline V gene are SGHDN and FVKESK. The CDR3 DNA is TGTGCCAGCAGCTACCCTGGACAGGGAATATACGAGCAGTACTTC. Protein: CASSYPGQGIYEQYF.

Regarding this clone: The same CDR3 also results from other DNA sequences found in this sample. V is TRBV18 and J is TRBJ1-1, with 8 bases fitting TRBD1. Per germline, CDR1 KGHSH and CDR2 LQKENI. With 6 bases clipped from V and 3 bases from J, the junction kept 3 bases outside the gene matches. The CDR3 runs to 13 residues. The CDR3 reads CASSPTGDTEAFF. For the CDR3, the DNA is TGTGCCAGCTCCCCGACAGGGGACACTGAAGCTTTCTTT.

This clone was found a few times. This chain connects TRBV7-9 to TRBJ1-4; 8 bases map to TRBD1. V trimming: 5 bases; J trimming: 8 bases; junction bases outside the gene matches: 7. Germline V CDR1 and CDR2: SEHNR, FQNEAQ (reference sequence). This CDR3 region has 14 residues. The CDR3 region has the DNA TGTGCCAGCAGCCGCCCAGGGGGCGGCGAAAAACTGTTTTTT. Its protein product is CASSRPGGGEKLFF. The full variable domain, its missing parts supplied by reference TRBV7-9 and TRBJ1-4, is DTGVSQNPRHKITKRGQNVTFRCDPISEHNRLYWYRQTLGQGPEFLTYFQNEAQLEKSRLLSDRFSAERPKGSFSTLEIQRTEQGDSAMYLCASSRPGGGEKLFFGSGTQLSVL.

The chain has TRBV6-2 or TRBV6-3 and TRBJ1-5, with D perhaps matching TRBD1 (5 bases). The CDR3 loop spans 14 amino acids. The V end lost 3 bases, the J end lost 5 bases, and 11 bases lay between the germline ends. Germline loops: CDR1 MNHEY, CDR2 SVGEGT. CDR3 bases: TGTGCCAGCAGTTATCTTGAACAGGATCAGCCCCAGCATTTT. The encoded protein is CASSYLEQDQPQHF.